This entry lists 15 T cell receptor beta chains sequenced from one sample in a study of cytomegalovirus exposure and HLA in healthy donors (dated by TCRdb to the late 2010s). The library relied on the immunoSEQ multiplex PCR assay. For the multiplex PCR, a mixture combining 60 forward primers for TCR Vbeta segments and 13 reverse primers for TCR Jbeta segments was used. TCRdb holds this immuneACCESS table with in-frame rearrangements only. Some clones are missing; in checked studies, unresolved V genes explain under half, and the rest has no known cause. In this sample the table shows 90,000 to 120,000 clones, under 85% of which occur a single time. The ten top clones hold approximately 4.2% of the sample. Sequenced sample: PBMCs. These receptors originate from a male donor in good health and CMV-seronegative.

The V gene is TRBV6-1, the J gene TRBJ2-7, with 8 bases aligning to TRBD2. The length of the CDR3 is 14 residues. The germline CDR1 and CDR2 sequences are MNHNS and SASEGT. The V and J ends lost 7 bases and 6 bases, in that order; junction bases with no gene match: 11. The CDR3 here is CASTSGGVLGEQYF. The CDR3 coding sequence is TGTGCCAGCACCTCGGGAGGGGTGTTGGGCGAGCAGTACTTC.

V usage is TRBV11-3 and J usage is TRBJ2-7, with 10 bases matching TRBD1. The CDR3 has 11 residues. V was pared by 7 bases and J by 12 bases, with 6 bases of the junction left unmatched. The V gene's germline CDR1 is SGHNT and CDR2 YENEEA. For the CDR3, the DNA is TGTGCCAGCACCATGCGGGACAGGGGGTACTTC. Translating it yields CASTMRDRGYF.

V and J are TRBV7-2 and TRBJ2-3; D not resolved. CDR1 is SGHTA and CDR2 is FQGNSA in the germline V gene. V gave up 0 bases and J gave up 7 bases, with 8 bases separating them. The CDR3 has 13 residues. The CDR3 region has the DNA TGTGCCAGCAGCTTAGCAAAGAGAAATACGCAGTATTTT. This gives the protein CASSLAKRNTQYF.

This chain links TRBV21-1 with TRBJ2-2; the table names TRBD1, a call not compared with the DNA. TRBV21-1 is marked as a pseudogene. The CDR3 loop spans 15 amino acids. The CDR3 loop is CASSKDQGRTGELFF. The CDR3 DNA sequence: TGTGCCAGCAGCAAAGACCAGGGGCGCACCGGGGAGCTGTTTTTT.

The V gene is TRBV9, the J gene TRBJ2-7; 11 positions match TRBD2. The CDR3 covers 16 residues. Germline V lookup: CDR1 SGDLS, CDR2 YYNGEE. V was clipped by 1 base and J by 7 bases; unmatched bases: 10. The chain's CDR3 is CASSVYPGLAVEEQYF. In DNA, the CDR3 is TGTGCCAGCAGCGTATATCCGGGACTAGCGGTCGAGGAGCAGTACTTC. Full variable domain (remainder filled in from reference TRBV9 and TRBJ2-7): DSGVTQTPKHLITATGQRVTLRCSPRSGDLSVYWYQQSLDQGLQFLIQYYNGEERAKGNILERFSAQQFPDLHSELNLSSLELGDSALYFCASSVYPGLAVEEQYFGPGTRLTVT.

The rearrangement joins TRBV5-1 to TRBJ2-3; 7 bases align to TRBD2. V lost 4 bases, J lost 1 base, and 9 bases stayed unmatched. Germline loops: CDR1 SGHRS, CDR2 YFSETQ. This CDR3 is 16 amino acids long. The CDR3: CASSKTPSGGTDTQYF. As DNA, the CDR3 is TGCGCCAGCAGCAAGACACCTAGCGGAGGCACAGATACGCAGTATTTT.

The chain carries TRBV7-9 and TRBJ2-5, with D hard to call. Per the germline V gene, CDR1 is SEHNR and CDR2 is FQNEAQ (reference sequence). The CDR3 runs 12 residues. Trimming shortened V by 1 base and J by 14 bases, and 14 bases separated the two germline ends. The CDR3 DNA follows: TGTGCCAGCAGCTTAGACATCCTCTCCCTCTACTTC. Encoded protein: CASSLDILSLYF. Combining the CDR3 with reference TRBV7-9 and TRBJ2-5 gives the whole variable domain DTGVSQNPRHKITKRGQNVTFRCDPISEHNRLYWYRQTLGQGPEFLTYFQNEAQLEKSRLLSDRFSAERPKGSFSTLEIQRTEQGDSAMYLCASSLDILSLYFGPGTRLLVL.

This chain joins TRBV5-8 and TRBJ1-5; no definite D call. The CDR3 totals 16 residues. The germline V gene has CDR1 SGHTS and CDR2 YDEGEE. Trimming stripped 0 bases from V and 0 bases from J, with 10 bases between. In DNA form, the CDR3 reads TGTGCCAGCAGCTTGGCCTGGGGAGTTAGCAATCAGCCCCAGCATTTT. Amino acids: CASSLAWGVSNQPQHF.

The chain links TRBV5-4 to TRBJ2-2; 9 positions agree with TRBD2. The junction had 6 bases not matched to a gene; V was cut back by 4 bases and J by 8 bases. The CDR3 totals 14 residues. CDR1 and CDR2 (germline): SGHNT, YYREEE (reference sequence). The CDR3 protein is CASSPDLAGGELFF. CDR3 coding DNA: TGTGCCAGCAGCCCGGACCTAGCGGGAGGGGAGCTGTTTTTT.

V and J are TRBV2 and TRBJ2-7, with 8 positions matching TRBD2. The length of the CDR3 is 14 residues. The V gene end was trimmed by 3 bases and the J gene end by 5 bases; junction bases not matched to a gene: 6. Germline V gene data show CDR1 as SNHLY and CDR2 as FYNNEI. The CDR3 protein is CASSDVGRADEQYF. DNA of the CDR3: TGTGCCAGCAGTGACGTCGGGAGGGCCGACGAGCAGTACTTC.

The genes are TRBV5-1 and TRBJ2-7; D is possibly TRBD2 (6 bases). V lost 0 bases and J lost 6, with 16 bases in between. Germline V gives CDR1 SGHRS, CDR2 YFSETQ. The CDR3 is 15 residues long. Written as DNA, the CDR3 is TGCGCCAGCAGCTTGGCCGCGACTAGACTCGGCGAGCAGTACTTC. Translating it yields CASSLAATRLGEQYF.

The chain joins TRBV6-5 to TRBJ2-1; D possibly corresponds to TRBD2 (5 bases). The CDR3 contains 14 residues. Germline assignment: CDR1 MNHEY and CDR2 SVGAGI. Trimming stripped 0 bases from V and 6 bases from J, with 9 bases between. CDR3 bases: TGTGCCAGCAGTTACTCTGAGGGAGCCAATGAGCAGTTCTTC. As protein: CASSYSEGANEQFF.

This clone has just one count. The CDR3 coding sequence is TGCAGTGCTAGGAATGAGGGGGCGGCGTATTTT. Translating gives CSARNEGAAYF. V is TRBV20-1 and J is TRBJ2-3, with TRBD1 matching over 7 bases. J lost 14 bases, V lost 3 bases, and 8 bases had no gene match. In germline, CDR1 is DFQATT, CDR2 SNEGSKA (reference sequence). CDR3 size: 11 residues.

The J gene is TRBJ2-1, the V gene TRBV27; tentatively, D is TRBD2 (6 bases). CDR1 is MNHEY and CDR2 is SMNVEV in the germline V gene (reference sequence). Trimming cost V 6 bases and J 8 bases, with 14 bases left between them. CDR3 length equals 13 residues. DNA for the CDR3: TGTGCCAGCAGGGACGGGAGCTTATATGAGCAGTTCTTC. Protein: CASRDGSLYEQFF.

CDR3 sequence: CASSLANHLQETQYF. The CDR3 DNA is TGTGCCAGCAGCTTAGCGAACCACTTACAAGAGACCCAGTACTTC. The genes are TRBV7-2 and TRBJ2-5; D not certain. CDR1 is SGHTA and CDR2 is FQGNSA in the germline V gene. The CDR3 is 15 amino acids. V lost 0 bases and J lost 2, with 10 bases in between.